This is a list of T cell receptor beta chains from one sample in a study of blood T cells in healthy people across ages. One entry per CDR3 protein results from TCRdb running MiXCR on the 5' RACE reads. In the table there are under 950,000 distinct CDR3 sequences, about 20% of which are singletons. The sequenced material came from blood. These receptors were obtained from a man between 65 and 85 years old in good health. Both conserved end residues are part of each CDR3. The D gene is left open where the match is weak. Size tells how often a clone was seen (once, few, many) or the class of an expanded clone, and some rows leave it out.

>TRBJ2-7|12|TRBV2|.|.
TGTGCCAGCAGTGGGCGGGTAGCCGAGCAGTACTTC
CASSGRVAEQYF
>TRBJ2-1|16|TRBV5-1|.|.
TGCGCCAGCAGCTTGGTGGGGGACCTTGTATACAATGAGCAGTTCTTC
CASSLVGDLVYNEQFF
>TRBJ2-3|14|TRBV20-1|TRBD2|.
TGCAGTGCTTTCGCAGTGGGGGGAGGGGATACGCAGTATTTT
CSAFAVGGGDTQYF
>TRBJ1-5|18|TRBV20-1|.|.
TGCAGTGCTAGAGAGGGAGGGGCGCTCCGTCGGGGCAATCAGCCCCAGCATTTT
CSAREGGALRRGNQPQHF
>TRBJ2-5|16|TRBV7-9|TRBD2|few
TGTGCCAGCAGCTTAAGGGTTGGAGCGGGACAAGAGACCCAGTACTTC
CASSLRVGAGQETQYF
>TRBJ2-1|16|TRBV20-1|TRBD2|.
TGCAGTGCTAGCGGCCAAAGCGGGAGTATCTCCAATGAGCAGTTCTTC
CSASGQSGSISNEQFF
>TRBJ2-1|15|TRBV7-2|.|few
TGTGCCAGCAGCCTCGCTCGTCGCTCCTACAATGAGCGGTTCTTC
CASSLARRSYNERFF
>TRBJ2-3|15|TRBV12-3/TRBV12-4|TRBD2|few
TGTGCCAGCAGTCCTACTAGCGGGAGGGCAGATACGCAGTATTTT
CASSPTSGRADTQYF
>TRBJ2-7|14|TRBV28|TRBD2|.
TGTGCCAGCAGTTTAGGGCTAGCGGGAGTCAAGCAGTACTTC
CASSLGLAGVKQYF
>TRBJ1-1|12|TRBV6-2/TRBV6-3|.|.
TGTGCCAGCAGGACCCTCCGTACCGAAGCTTTCTTT
CASRTLRTEAFF
>TRBJ2-5|16|TRBV4-1|.|.
TGCGCCAGCAGCCAAGAGCCGACCAGGGGTCAAGAGACCCAGTACTTC
CASSQEPTRGQETQYF
>TRBJ2-1|15|TRBV6-5|.|.
TGTGCCAGCAGTTACTCGGGGGCCCGTTACAATGAGCAGTTCTTC
CASSYSGARYNEQFF
>TRBJ2-5|14|TRBV5-1|.|few
TGCGCCAGCAGCGGAGGGAAGGTGCTAGAGACCCAGTACTTC
CASSGGKVLETQYF
>TRBJ2-3|16|TRBV5-1|TRBD1|.
TGCGCCAGCAGCTTTGCCGGGACAGGGAACTCGGATACGCAGTATTTT
CASSFAGTGNSDTQYF
>TRBJ2-1|13|TRBV5-6|TRBD2|few
TGTGCCAGGGGACTAGGACGGAGGAATGAGCAGTTCTTC
CARGLGRRNEQFF
>TRBJ1-5|15|TRBV6-2/TRBV6-3|.|few
TGTGCCAGCAGCCGGGAGAGGTTAGGCGGTCAGCCCCAGCATTTT
CASSRERLGGQPQHF
>TRBJ2-6|14|TRBV6-4|.|few
TGTGCCATAGCATGGGAATCCGGGGCCAACGTCCTGACTTTC
CAIAWESGANVLTF
>TRBJ2-1|13|TRBV29-1|TRBD2|.
TGCAGCCTCATCACGGGGGGTAGCAATGAGCAGTTCTTC
CSLITGGSNEQFF
>TRBJ2-5|14|TRBV29-1|.|few
TGCAGCGTCCTCAGGGGGGTCGGCATAGAGACCCAGTACTTC
CSVLRGVGIETQYF
>TRBJ2-6|16|TRBV9|.|few
TGTGCCAGCAGCGTTTCCCTTAACTCTGGGGCCAACGTCCTGACTTTC
CASSVSLNSGANVLTF
>TRBJ2-1|14|TRBV18|.|.
TGTGCCAGCTCACTGGACCACCTTATGGATGAGCAGTTCTTC
CASSLDHLMDEQFF
>TRBJ1-1|15|TRBV7-6|.|few
TGTGCCAGCAGCTTAGAACCGGGAGAGAACACTGAAGCTTTCTTT
CASSLEPGENTEAFF
>TRBJ1-2|14|TRBV30|.|.
TGTGCCTGGAGCGACAATGGGGCTAACTATGGCTACACCTTC
CAWSDNGANYGYTF
>TRBJ1-5|16|TRBV20-1|.|few
TGCAGTGCTAGAGCGGGACTCTCCGGTCGGAATCAGCCCCAGCATTTT
CSARAGLSGRNQPQHF
>TRBJ2-1|15|TRBV12-3/TRBV12-4|.|.
TGTGCCAGCAGTTTAGGCGGAACCCTCTACAATGAGCAGTTCTTC
CASSLGGTLYNEQFF
>TRBJ2-3|16|TRBV4-1|TRBD2|.
TGCGCCAGCAGCCAGAAGAGCGGGAGGCACACAGATACGCAGTATTTT
CASSQKSGRHTDTQYF
>TRBJ1-2|14|TRBV20-1|.|.
TGCAGTGCCTATTGGGGCAGAGGCCGTATCGGCTACACCTTC
CSAYWGRGRIGYTF
>TRBJ1-1|17|TRBV28|.|.
TGTGCCAGCAATGAGGGCGTTTTGGAGGGTGTCAACACTGAAGCTTTCTTT
CASNEGVLEGVNTEAFF
>TRBJ2-3|16|TRBV5-5|TRBD2|.
TGTGCCAGCAGCATCCTAGCGGGGGTCAGCACAGATACGCAGTATTTT
CASSILAGVSTDTQYF
>TRBJ1-2|15|TRBV12-3/TRBV12-4|TRBD1|.
TGCGCCAGCAGACCAGGGGGCTCCCGAAGATATGGCTACACCTTC
CASRPGGSRRYGYTF
>TRBJ2-3|14|TRBV10-3|TRBD2|many
TGTGCCATCAGTGAAGAGCGGGAGTTGGATACGCAGTATTTT
CAISEERELDTQYF
>TRBJ2-3|16|TRBV24-1|.|many
TGTGCCACCAGTGCCTCTCTAGCAGTTGGGGCAGATACGCAGTATTTT
CATSASLAVGADTQYF
>TRBJ2-1|14|TRBV29-1|TRBD2|.
TGCAGCGTTGACCGACTAGCGTCTGGGAATGAGCAGTTCTTC
CSVDRLASGNEQFF
>TRBJ1-2|16|TRBV27|.|few
TGTGCCAGCAGTTTATTTCCCGGGGATGTTACTCATGGCTACACCTTC
CASSLFPGDVTHGYTF
>TRBJ1-1|17|TRBV4-2|.|.
TGTGCCAGCAGCCCGGGGTCGCGTTCCAAGATGTTCACTGAAGCTTTCTTT
CASSPGSRSKMFTEAFF
>TRBJ2-5|15|TRBV2|TRBD2|few
TGTGCCAGTGGAGCTAGCGGGATAATCCAAGAGACCCAGTACTTC
CASGASGIIQETQYF
>TRBJ2-5|19|TRBV14|TRBD1|.
TGTGCCAGCAGCCAACCAGACAGGGGGCAATATACGTACCAAGAGACCCAGTACTTC
CASSQPDRGQYTYQETQYF